This paragraph reports one TCR beta chain. The antigen is not known. The entry originates in a study of cytomegalovirus exposure and HLA in healthy donors. At the level of the study: Most donors, just over 80% of around 400 genotyped, fell in the Caucasian-associated ancestry cluster. Findings of the study overall: Later, an analysis found that common viral pathogens appeared to be linked with several of the most significant clusters. Productive rates of about 90% or about 30% were seen for most TCR beta V segments in an earlier analysis.

Trimming removed 7 bases from V and 7 bases from J, with 22 bases in between. The CDR3 sequence is 15 residues long. Germline CDR1 reads MDHEN; CDR2 reads SYDVKM. The study ran its PCR with 60 Vbeta and 13 Jbeta primers. The repertoire was sequenced with immunoSEQ multiplex PCR; TCRdb's copy has only in-frame clones and lacks some. The sample includes about 130,000 clones, 75% to 85% of them seen just once. Sequenced material: PBMCs. The TCR comes from a man aged 25 to 40 in good health and CMV-seronegative. The chain couples TRBV28 to TRBJ1-2; possible D gene TRBD1, 6 bases. CDR3 amino acids: CASNPNVGQLGGYTF. In DNA form, the CDR3 reads TGTGCCAGCAACCCGAATGTTGGACAGCTTGGTGGCTACACCTTC.